The clone carrying this TCR beta chain was detected only a few times. Other DNA sequences within the sample encode an identical CDR3. The sample originates from a study of cytomegalovirus exposure and HLA in healthy donors. PCR involved 60 Vbeta and 13 Jbeta primers. Clones were sequenced by immunoSEQ multiplex PCR, and TCRdb holds only the in-frame ones, with some missing. The data show about 160,000 clones, around 77% seen once. Per germline, CDR1 SGHTA and CDR2 FQGNSA. CDR3 length equals 16 residues. J was trimmed by 3 bases and V by 5 bases; bases with no gene match: 4. Sequenced input: PBMCs. The TCR comes from a woman aged 25 to 39 in good health and CMV-seronegative. The chain combines TRBV7-2 with TRBJ2-3; the match to TRBD2 covers 14 bases. CDR3 sequence (DNA): TGTGCCAGCAGCCCAGGACTAGCGGGAGGAACAGATACGCAGTATTTT. Amino acid sequence: CASSPGLAGGTDTQYF.